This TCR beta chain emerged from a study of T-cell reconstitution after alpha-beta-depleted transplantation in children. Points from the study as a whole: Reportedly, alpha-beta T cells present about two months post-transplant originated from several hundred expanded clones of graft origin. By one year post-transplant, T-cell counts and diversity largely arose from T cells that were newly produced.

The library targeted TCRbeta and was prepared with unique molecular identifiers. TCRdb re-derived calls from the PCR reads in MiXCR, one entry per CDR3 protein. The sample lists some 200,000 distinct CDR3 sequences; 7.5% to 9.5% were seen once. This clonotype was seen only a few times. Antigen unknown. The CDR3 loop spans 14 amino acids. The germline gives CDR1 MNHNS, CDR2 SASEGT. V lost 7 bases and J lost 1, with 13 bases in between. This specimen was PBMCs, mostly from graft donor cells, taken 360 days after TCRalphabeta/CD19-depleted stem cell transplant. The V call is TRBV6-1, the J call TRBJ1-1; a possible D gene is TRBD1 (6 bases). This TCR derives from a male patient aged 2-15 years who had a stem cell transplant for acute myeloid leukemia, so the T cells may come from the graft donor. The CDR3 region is CASNLRGENTEAFF. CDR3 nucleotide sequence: TGTGCCAGCAACCTAAGGGGGGAGAACACTGAAGCTTTCTTT.